The present T cell receptor beta chain was sequenced within a study of response to subunit inactivated influenza vaccine. Each CDR3 protein gets one entry after TCRdb re-called the RT-PCR reads with MiXCR. The data hold 550,000 to 800,000 distinct CDR3 sequences, with around 16% observed a single time. Germline CDR1 is DFQATT and CDR2 is SNEGSKA (reference sequence). This CDR3 region has 14 residues. V was trimmed by 3 bases and J by 8 bases, leaving 16 bases between them. In its sample, this clonotype was seen a few times. Its antigen is unidentified. Study findings and constraints: Each seasonal flu vaccination may recruit only limited new T cells, authors suggested.

Sequences were derived from PBMCs from blood, sampled roughly 12 days after vaccination. The TCR originated in a man aged 50 to 59 who received an inactivated influenza vaccine. The genes are TRBV20-1 and TRBJ1-4; possible D gene TRBD1, 6 bases. The CDR3 here is CSASETGPREKLFF. CDR3 sequence (DNA): TGCAGTGCTAGTGAAACAGGGCCTCGCGAAAAACTGTTTTTT.